This T cell receptor beta chain derives from a study of blood T cell repertoires in COVID-19. Overall study context: Specimens from acute and convalescent COVID-19 originated in the United States, Italy and Spain. T cells, B-cell-depleted T cells, or PBMCs provided the cDNA or gDNA that served as material.

Produced via immunoSEQ multiplex PCR; TCRdb's table is partial and in-frame only. The sample yields 180,000 or so clones, approximately 83% seen once. Trimming removed 0 bases at V and 12 bases at J, with 23 bases between. The length of the CDR3 is 16 residues. Germline-derived CDR1 and CDR2 are SGHTA and FQGNSA. This clonotype was obtained from a human donor with acute or convalescent COVID-19. The donor label of this sample is uncertain. The V call is TRBV7-2, the J call TRBJ1-2; possibly TRBD1 for D (6 bases). The sequenced sample consisted of peripheral blood. The CDR3 region is CASSLAFGQGQSLNTF. The CDR3 DNA follows: TGTGCCAGCAGCTTAGCCTTCGGCCAAGGACAGAGCTTGAACACCTTC.